The text below deals with one TCR beta chain. As yet, its antigen is unknown. TCRdb's copy holds only in-frame clones and misses some; the assay was immunoSEQ multiplex PCR. The sample shows about 38,000 clones, about 92% of them seen only once. The sample comes from a study of OX40 agonist ivuxolimab in advanced cancers. Study information: Males comprised over 80% of the group, whose mean age was approximately 62 years (range 23 to 79).

Whole-study findings and limits: Mean expanded clone counts were higher in CD8+ than CD4+ T cells. CD4+ and CD8+ T cells in blood underwent clonal expansion by week 6 at 0.1 to 3.0 mg/kg. Compared with others, partial responders at 0.1-3.0 mg/kg displayed clonal expansion among the lowest.

The CDR3 totals 18 residues. Per germline, CDR1 MNHNS and CDR2 SASEGT. V was trimmed by 0 bases and J by 0 bases, leaving 15 bases between them. This material consisted of CD4+ or CD8+ T cells sorted from blood, taken in a trial of the OX40 agonist ivuxolimab. This receptor was obtained from an adult with an advanced solid tumor such as melanoma, head and neck, liver or kidney cancer. The rearrangement links TRBV6-1 to TRBJ1-5, with D hard to call. The CDR3 DNA follows: TGTGCCAGCAGTGAAGCCCCGTCATTGCGGATTAGCAATCAGCCCCAGCATTTT. The encoded protein is CASSEAPSLRISNQPQHF.